The 20 T cell receptor beta chains presented below share a single source sample, sequenced in a study of Graves' ophthalmopathy and Graves' hyperthyroidism. Researchers took RNA transcripts and amplified TCR beta CDR3 regions from them. HTBI-primed first-round RT-PCR preceded second-round multiplex PCR. One entry per CDR3 protein, called by TCRdb with MiXCR from the multiplex PCR reads. The data hold 1 million to 1.3 million distinct CDR3 sequences, with around a third observed a single time. The sequenced sample was peripheral blood or thyroid tissue (not recorded which). The receptors come from an adult man with Graves' hyperthyroidism.

This clonotype was seen ten or more times. The J gene is TRBJ2-7, the V gene TRBV19, with 10 bases aligning to TRBD1. The CDR3 has 13 amino acids. Germline V CDR1 and CDR2: LNHDA, SQIVND (reference sequence). V lost 10 bases, J lost 4 bases, and 7 bases stayed unmatched. CDR3 amino acids: CATGGTGAYEQYF. The CDR3 DNA sequence: TGTGCCACGGGCGGGACAGGGGCGTACGAGCAGTACTTC.

The V call is TRBV5-1, the J call TRBJ2-7, with a tentative D call TRBD1 (6 bases). From germline, CDR1 is SGHRS and CDR2 YFSETQ. V was pared by 3 bases and J by 7 bases, with 20 bases between. This CDR3 region has 15 residues. The CDR3 region is CASSSSWTATWEQYF. The CDR3 DNA reads TGCGCCAGCAGCTCCTCCTGGACAGCGACGTGGGAGCAGTACTTC.

This clonotype was observed at least ten times. The V call is TRBV7-8, the J call TRBJ2-7; 11 nucleotides line up with TRBD2. The CDR3 is made up of 14 amino acids. CDR1 SGHVS and CDR2 FQNEAQ come from the germline V gene. Trimming at V came to 5 bases and at J to 4 bases, leaving 4 bases not matched to a gene. The CDR3 region has the DNA TGTGCCAGCAGCCCTCGACTAGCGGGATACGAGCAGTACTTC. Translating gives CASSPRLAGYEQYF.

Concerning this clonotype itself: One junction end disagrees with the germline gene, perhaps due to a read error. The V gene is TRBV10-3, the J gene TRBJ1-4; 10 bases match TRBD1. Germline V gene lookup returns CDR1 ENHRY and CDR2 SYGVKD. The CDR3 consists of 16 residues. The DNA for the CDR3 is TGTGCCAGCAGTACCAACCGGGACAGGGGAAATGAAAAACTGTTTTTT. It yields the protein CASSTNRDRGNEKLFF.

A note on this clonotype: One base away lies a much larger clone, so this may be a sequencing read error. CDR3 nucleotides: TGTGCCAGCAGTTACACAGGGGGGTATGGCTTCACCTTC. It is translated as CASSYTGGYGFTF. This rearrangement joins TRBV6-2 or TRBV6-3 to TRBJ1-2; 8 bases align to TRBD1. This CDR3 region has 13 residues. From germline, CDR1 is MNHEY and CDR2 SVGEGT.

This clonotype was seen repeatedly, ten times or more. The chain carries TRBV6-6 and TRBJ2-5; 8 bases agree with TRBD2. Per germline, CDR1 MNHNY and CDR2 SVGAGI (reference sequence). J lost 4 bases, V lost 7 bases, and 8 bases had no gene match. The CDR3 is 14 amino acids. CDR3 DNA: TGTGCCAGCAAGTTACGGGGGGGTGGAGAGACCCAGTACTTC. Translated: CASKLRGGGETQYF.

V is TRBV15 and J is TRBJ2-5; no firm D call. V was trimmed by 0 bases and J by 4 bases, leaving 12 bases between them. CDR1 and CDR2 from the germline V gene are LNHNV and YYDKDF (reference sequence). The CDR3 is 15 residues long. CDR3 coding DNA: TGTGCCACCAGCAGAGACCCTCAAGGACCAGAGACCCAGTACTTC. Its protein is CATSRDPQGPETQYF. Looking up the rest from reference TRBV15 and TRBJ2-5 gives the full variable domain: DAMVIQNPRYQVTQFGKPVTLSCSQTLNHNVMYWYQQKSSQAPKLLFHYYDKDFNNEADTPDNFQSRRPNTSFCFLDIRSPGLGDTAMYLCATSRDPQGPETQYFGPGTRLLVL.

At least ten counts were recorded for this clonotype. This chain links TRBV10-3 with TRBJ2-7; maybe TRBD1 (6 bases). The CDR3 totals 15 residues. CDR1 and CDR2 (germline): ENHRY, SYGVKD. The V end lost 9 bases, the J end lost 6 bases, and 24 bases lay between the germline ends. The CDR3 loop is CAIGSTGTKTGEQYF. The CDR3 DNA is TGTGCCATAGGCAGTACCGGGACAAAGACCGGCGAGCAGTACTTC.

With regard to this clonotype: A read error is possible here, since a much larger clone lies one base away. The V call is TRBV2, the J call TRBJ2-5; 10 positions match TRBD2. There are 16 residues in the CDR3. V was clipped by 4 bases and J by 7 bases; unmatched bases: 12. Germline CDR1 and CDR2: SNHLY and FYNNEI. CDR3 in DNA: TGTGCCAGCAGTGTGCTAGCGGGGGAACCTCGGGGGACCCAGTACTTC. It yields the protein CASSVLAGEPRGTQYF. The full variable domain, its missing parts supplied by reference TRBV2 and TRBJ2-5, is EPEVTQTPSHQVTQMGQEVILRCVPISNHLYFYWYRQILGQKVEFLVSFYNNEISEKSEIFDDQFSVERPDGSNFTLKIRSTKLEDSAMYFCASSVLAGEPRGTQYFGPGTRLLVL.

Ten or more counts support this clonotype. The chain carries TRBV7-2 and TRBJ2-7; possible D gene TRBD2, 6 bases. Per germline, CDR1 SGHTA and CDR2 FQGNSA. V was trimmed by 1 base and J by 3 bases, leaving 16 bases between them. This CDR3 has 16 residues. In DNA form, the CDR3 reads TGTGCCAGCAGCTTAGTAGGGCGGGGTCTAGGCTACGAGCAGTACTTC. This codes for CASSLVGRGLGYEQYF.

V is TRBV6-6 and J is TRBJ2-2; 9 nucleotides match TRBD2. The V segment lost 5 bases and the J segment 2 bases; nucleotides outside the gene matches: 12. The CDR3 runs 18 residues. Germline CDR1 is MNHNY and CDR2 is SVGAGI (reference sequence). DNA of the CDR3: TGTGCCAGCAGTCAGGGACTAGCCCAACTAATTAACACCGGGGAGCTGTTTTTT. Its protein product is CASSQGLAQLINTGELFF.

This clonotype was counted at least ten times. The chain couples TRBV6-2 or TRBV6-3 to TRBJ1-1; no clear D. There are 12 residues in the CDR3. Germline values: CDR1 MNHEY, CDR2 SVGEGT. The germline V and J ends were trimmed by 6 bases and 11 bases, with 16 bases remaining between them. CDR3 in amino acids: CASSTEPVWAFF. CDR3 nucleotide sequence: TGTGCCAGCAGCACCGAGCCAGTGTGGGCTTTCTTT.

About this clonotype: A read error may be the cause here, since a much bigger clone is one base away. The genes are TRBV10-3 and TRBJ2-7; tentative D call: TRBD1 (5 bases). Germline CDR1 ENHRY, CDR2 SYGVKD. The CDR3 spans 16 residues. The CDR3 bases are TGTGCCACCAGTTCATGGGGCGCTAGGAGCTCCTACGAGCAGTACTTC. This sequence encodes CATSSWGARSSYEQYF.

The V call is TRBV30, the J call TRBJ1-5; D might be TRBD1 (5 bases). The CDR3 has 13 residues. The germline gives CDR1 GTSNPN, CDR2 SVGIG (reference sequence). V lost 5 bases and J 0 bases, leaving 8 bases between the germline ends. CDR3 coding DNA: TGTGCCTGGCAAGGGGATAGCAATCAGCCCCAGCATTTT. Its translation: CAWQGDSNQPQHF.

The chain has TRBV7-8 and TRBJ2-6; tentative D call: TRBD1 (6 bases). The germline V gene has CDR1 SGHVS and CDR2 FQNEAQ. CDR3 size: 16 residues. The ends were cut back, 5 bases at V and 4 bases at J, with 15 bases in the middle. CDR3 amino acids: CASSPGSGTGANVLTF. The CDR3 DNA sequence: TGTGCCAGCAGCCCCGGTTCTGGGACAGGGGCCAACGTCCTGACTTTC.

This clonotype was seen a few times. The rearrangement links TRBV14 to TRBJ1-2; D is perhaps TRBD1 (5 bases). V dropped 6 bases and J dropped 4 bases, with 15 bases sitting between them. The CDR3 spans 14 residues. Germline assignment: CDR1 SGHDN and CDR2 FVKESK. This CDR3 is CASRKGSGGYGYTF. The DNA of the CDR3 is TGTGCCAGCAGAAAGGGTTCTGGGGGCTATGGCTACACCTTC.

This rearrangement joins TRBV28 to TRBJ1-1; the D is unclear. The germline V gene encodes CDR1 MDHEN and CDR2 SYDVKM. The CDR3 totals 12 residues. V lost 4 bases and J 6 bases, leaving 9 bases between the germline ends. CDR3 sequence (DNA): TGTGCCAGCAGTTCCGTGTGGCCTGAAGCTTTCTTT. Translated, it gives CASSSVWPEAFF. Complete variable domain (other parts from reference TRBV28 and TRBJ1-1): DVKVTQSSRYLVKRTGEKVFLECVQDMDHENMFWYRQDPGLGLRLIYFSYDVKMKEKGDIPEGYSVSREKKERFSLILESASTNQTSMYLCASSSVWPEAFFGQGTRLTVV.

The sample holds one count of this clonotype. The chain recombines TRBV6-5 with TRBJ2-2; 10 nucleotides match TRBD1. CDR1 is MNHEY, CDR2 SVGAGI, per germline. This CDR3 is built from 14 residues. The trim removed 6 bases at V and 4 bases at J, leaving 2 bases unmatched. The CDR3 region is CASRGTGVTGELFF. CDR3 DNA sequence: TGTGCCAGCAGAGGGACAGGGGTCACCGGGGAGCTGTTTTTT.

This clonotype was recorded at least ten times. This rearrangement joins TRBV20-1 to TRBJ2-5; 9 bases are a match to TRBD2. Losses at the gene ends were 3 bases for V and 4 bases for J; bases not matched to a gene: 6. This CDR3 has 14 residues. Germline values: CDR1 DFQATT, CDR2 SNEGSKA (reference sequence). The DNA for the CDR3 is TGCAGTGCTAGGAAGGTAGCGGGAGCAGAGACCCAGTACTTC. Its protein product is CSARKVAGAETQYF.

This sequence joins TRBV7-7 and TRBJ2-7; 13 nucleotides agree with TRBD2. Germline CDR1 reads SSHAT; CDR2 reads FNYEAQ (reference sequence). The junction had 12 bases not matched to a gene; V was cut back by 1 base and J by 9 bases. CDR3 size: 17 residues. The CDR3 protein is CASSLDILGTSGTVQYF. CDR3 nucleotides: TGTGCCAGCAGCTTAGATATCTTGGGGACTAGCGGGACAGTGCAGTACTTC.